The 23 T cell receptor beta chains presented below share a single source sample, sequenced in a study of cytomegalovirus exposure and HLA in healthy donors. Vbeta (60) and Jbeta (13) primers were used in the PCR. TCRdb's copy holds only in-frame clones and misses some; the assay was immunoSEQ multiplex PCR. The table records under 150,000 clones, about 75% of them present only once. Sequencing was carried out using PBMCs. Receptors were obtained from a woman in her thirties or forties in good health and CMV-seronegative.

The chain carries TRBV7-6 and TRBJ2-3; TRBD2 matches 8 bases. The junction had 9 bases not matched to a gene; V was cut back by 5 bases and J by 8 bases. The CDR3 is 14 amino acids. The germline gives CDR1 SGHVS, CDR2 FNYEAQ. The CDR3 DNA sequence: TGTGCCAGCAGCCAGGGGCGGGGGGACTCTACGCAGTATTTT. Amino acids: CASSQGRGDSTQYF.

This chain joins TRBV7-8 and TRBJ1-2, with 7 bases that match TRBD1. This CDR3 has 13 residues. Germline V gene data show CDR1 as SGHVS and CDR2 as FQNEAQ. V lost 3 bases and J lost 7; bases outside the gene matches: 5. DNA of the CDR3: TGTGCCAGCAGCTTCGACAGGGATCGTGGCTACACCTTC. It codes for CASSFDRDRGYTF.

The gene calls are TRBV6-1 and TRBJ1-5; the D gene is possibly TRBD1 (6 bases). CDR1 MNHNS and CDR2 SASEGT come from the germline V gene. The CDR3 is made up of 17 amino acids. Trimming took off 4 bases at V and 3 bases at J, with 19 bases between the two ends. DNA of the CDR3: TGTGCCAGCAGTGGATCATCCACCGCGGGGGCCAATCAGCCCCAGCATTTT. This codes for CASSGSSTAGANQPQHF.

This chain joins TRBV7-9 and TRBJ1-1, with 10 bases matching TRBD1. Germline CDR1 and CDR2: SEHNR and FQNEAQ (reference sequence). With V trimmed by 5 bases and J by 7 bases, 7 bases remained unmatched. The length of the CDR3 is 14 residues. The CDR3 DNA reads TGTGCCAGCAGCCTCCCCGGACAGGGGGGTGAAGCTTTCTTT. This gives the protein CASSLPGQGGEAFF.

This rearrangement joins TRBV2 to TRBJ1-1; tentative D call: TRBD1 (6 bases). Germline assignment: CDR1 SNHLY and CDR2 FYNNEI. V shed 6 bases and J shed 11 bases, with 25 bases lying between them. The CDR3 consists of 15 residues. The DNA for the CDR3 is TGTGCCAGCAGCAAGACAGGCGCCGTCTCCGTTTCGGCTTTCTTT. As protein: CASSKTGAVSVSAFF.

The chain combines TRBV6-5 with TRBJ2-7, with TRBD1 identical over 9 bases. The trim removed 4 bases at V and 1 base at J, leaving 5 bases unmatched. This CDR3 is built from 15 residues. CDR1 and CDR2 (germline): MNHEY, SVGAGI. The CDR3 protein is CASSSYGTGSYEQYF. CDR3 nucleotides: TGTGCCAGCAGTTCTTACGGGACAGGGTCCTACGAGCAGTACTTC.

V is TRBV9 and J is TRBJ1-5, with 7 bases aligning to TRBD1. The germline gives CDR1 SGDLS, CDR2 YYNGEE. Losses at the gene ends were 4 bases for V and 1 base for J; bases not matched to a gene: 5. The CDR3 runs 15 residues. The CDR3 nucleotides read TGTGCCAGCAGCCCGACAGGGAACAGCAATCAGCCCCAGCATTTT. Translated, it gives CASSPTGNSNQPQHF.

This rearrangement joins TRBV11-3 to TRBJ2-4, with TRBD2 matching 7 bases. V gave up 0 bases and J gave up 0 bases; unmatched junction bases: 8. Per germline, CDR1 SGHNT and CDR2 YENEEA. This CDR3 is built from 18 residues. CDR3 sequence reads: CASSLERGSSIAKNIQYF. The CDR3 bases are TGTGCCAGCAGCTTAGAGCGGGGGAGCAGCATAGCCAAAAACATTCAGTACTTC.

This chain joins TRBV5-1 and TRBJ1-1; TRBD1 matches at 7 bases. The germline V gene has CDR1 SGHRS and CDR2 YFSETQ. The CDR3 spans 15 residues. V was pared by 5 bases and J by 5 bases, with 12 bases of the junction left unmatched. CDR3: CASRDRANGMTEAFF. The CDR3 DNA sequence: TGCGCCAGCAGAGACAGGGCGAACGGGATGACTGAAGCTTTCTTT.

The V and J genes are TRBV6-5 and TRBJ1-4, with D possibly being TRBD1 (5 bases). V gave up 2 bases and J gave up 8 bases, with 9 bases separating them. Germline values: CDR1 MNHEY, CDR2 SVGAGI. The CDR3 sequence is 13 residues long. The CDR3 loop is CASSYDRGEKLFF. The CDR3 coding sequence is TGTGCCAGCAGTTACGATCGGGGGGAAAAACTGTTTTTT.

V usage is TRBV4-3 and J usage is TRBJ2-7, with 14 bases aligning to TRBD2. Germline V CDR1 and CDR2: LGHNA, YSLEER. The CDR3 spans 15 residues. V shed 0 bases and J 10 bases; nucleotides not matched to a gene: 5. CDR3 bases: TGCGCCAGCAGCCAAGAGCCGGGACTAGCGGGGGTTCAGTACTTC. Protein sequence: CASSQEPGLAGVQYF.

This rearrangement joins TRBV11-2 to TRBJ1-1, with TRBD1 as a possible D gene (6 bases). The germline gives CDR1 SGHAT, CDR2 FQNNGV. The CDR3 extends over 15 amino acids. The V end was cut by 5 bases, the J end by 3 bases, with 16 bases between. The CDR3 DNA is TGTGCCAGCAGCCTCGATGCGGGGGCGGACACTGAAGCTTTCTTT. It codes for CASSLDAGADTEAFF.

The chain recombines TRBV2 with TRBJ2-7, with D possibly being TRBD1 (5 bases). The CDR3 runs to 13 residues. Trimming took 6 bases from V and 1 from J, leaving 10 bases between them. Per germline, CDR1 SNHLY and CDR2 FYNNEI. DNA for the CDR3: TGTGCCAGCAGGTGGCAGGGATCCTACGAGCAGTACTTC. Translation: CASRWQGSYEQYF. Supplemented by reference TRBV2 and TRBJ2-7, the full variable domain reads EPEVTQTPSHQVTQMGQEVILRCVPISNHLYFYWYRQILGQKVEFLVSFYNNEISEKSEIFDDQFSVERPDGSNFTLKIRSTKLEDSAMYFCASRWQGSYEQYFGPGTRLTVT.

The chain couples TRBV18 to TRBJ1-4, with TRBD1 as a possible D gene (5 bases). Looked up from germline, CDR1 is KGHSH and CDR2 is LQKENI. Trimming left V 2 bases short and J 8 bases short, with 6 bases between. The CDR3 runs 12 residues. The CDR3 DNA follows: TGTGCCAGCTCACCAGGGGGGGAAAAACTGTTTTTT. Amino acids: CASSPGGEKLFF.

The V call is TRBV15, the J call TRBJ1-5; D perhaps matches TRBD1 (6 bases). V lost 0 bases to trimming and J lost 6 bases, with 6 bases between them. Germline lookup yields CDR1 LNHNV and CDR2 YYDKDF (reference sequence). This CDR3 comprises 13 residues. The CDR3 coding sequence is TGTGCCACCAGCAGAGACAGGGGTCAGCCCCAGCATTTT. Translated, it gives CATSRDRGQPQHF. Complete variable domain (other parts from reference TRBV15 and TRBJ1-5): DAMVIQNPRYQVTQFGKPVTLSCSQTLNHNVMYWYQQKSSQAPKLLFHYYDKDFNNEADTPDNFQSRRPNTSFCFLDIRSPGLGDTAMYLCATSRDRGQPQHFGDGTRLSIL.

The chain uses TRBV29-1 and TRBJ1-2; 7 bases map to TRBD1. Per the germline V gene, CDR1 is SQVTM and CDR2 is ANQGSEA. Trimming cost V 7 bases and J 5 bases; bases outside gene matches: 7. The CDR3 runs 12 residues. The CDR3 sequence is CSAQTTGYGYTF. The CDR3 bases are TGCAGCGCACAGACGACAGGGTATGGCTACACCTTC.

The gene calls are TRBV15 and TRBJ2-5, with 9 nucleotides matching TRBD2. This CDR3 spans 16 amino acids. Germline V gives CDR1 LNHNV, CDR2 YYDKDF (reference sequence). The J segment lost 11 bases and the V segment lost 0 bases, leaving 13 bases of the junction unmatched. CDR3 region: CATSRDRSGGIREQYF. The DNA for the CDR3 is TGTGCCACCAGCAGAGACCGAAGCGGGGGGATCAGAGAGCAGTACTTC.

The chain uses TRBV6-6 and TRBJ1-2; 8 nucleotides line up with TRBD1. In germline, CDR1 is MNHNY, CDR2 SVGAGI (reference sequence). The J segment lost 3 bases and the V segment lost 6 bases, leaving 0 bases of the junction unmatched. This CDR3 region has 12 residues. CDR3 in DNA: TGTGCCAGCAGGACAGGGGACTATGGCTACACCTTC. Translated, it gives CASRTGDYGYTF.

The chain carries TRBV5-1 and TRBJ2-1; 13 nucleotides line up with TRBD2. This CDR3 has 18 amino acids. V dropped 1 base and J dropped 2; count of bases not matched to a gene: 6. Germline V lookup: CDR1 SGHRS, CDR2 YFSETQ. CDR3 coding DNA: TGCGCCAGCAGCTTGATGGGACTAGCGGGGTTTACCTACAATGAGCAGTTCTTC. Translation: CASSLMGLAGFTYNEQFF.

This clone was observed a handful of times. This chain uses TRBV4-1 with TRBJ1-5; no clear D gene. Per germline, CDR1 MGHRA and CDR2 YSYEKL. Between the trimmed V and J ends, which lost 1 base and 5 bases, there was a span of 12 bases. The CDR3 is 15 residues long. Here the CDR3 reads CASSQVIGSYQPQHF. CDR3 bases: TGCGCCAGCAGCCAAGTTATAGGGAGCTATCAGCCCCAGCATTTT.

The chain links TRBV28 to TRBJ2-5, with TRBD1 identical over 8 bases. The CDR3 is 16 residues long. Germline lookup yields CDR1 MDHEN and CDR2 SYDVKM. V shed 7 bases, J shed 6 bases, and the junction held 16 bases outside the gene matches. The CDR3: CASTPPAGGRGKTQYF. The CDR3 DNA follows: TGTGCCAGCACCCCCCCCGCAGGGGGCAGGGGGAAGACCCAGTACTTC.

V and J are TRBV2 and TRBJ2-7; 11 positions match TRBD2. This CDR3 region has 13 residues. In germline, CDR1 is SNHLY, CDR2 FYNNEI. After removal of 8 bases from V and 2 bases from J, the junction contained 2 bases not matched to a gene. CDR3 sequence (DNA): TGTGCCAGCGGGACTAGCGGTACCTACGAGCAGTACTTC. Amino acids: CASGTSGTYEQYF.

The rearrangement links TRBV28 to TRBJ2-5, with TRBD2 matching over 11 bases. Germline CDR1 MDHEN, CDR2 SYDVKM. After removal of 4 bases from V and 5 bases from J, the junction contained 9 bases not matched to a gene. This CDR3 is 16 amino acids long. In nucleotides, the CDR3 is TGTGCCAGCAGTTCCCCACTAGCGGGGGCCTGGGAGACCCAGTACTTC. This encodes CASSSPLAGAWETQYF. Supplemented by reference TRBV28 and TRBJ2-5, the full variable domain reads DVKVTQSSRYLVKRTGEKVFLECVQDMDHENMFWYRQDPGLGLRLIYFSYDVKMKEKGDIPEGYSVSREKKERFSLILESASTNQTSMYLCASSSPLAGAWETQYFGPGTRLLVL.